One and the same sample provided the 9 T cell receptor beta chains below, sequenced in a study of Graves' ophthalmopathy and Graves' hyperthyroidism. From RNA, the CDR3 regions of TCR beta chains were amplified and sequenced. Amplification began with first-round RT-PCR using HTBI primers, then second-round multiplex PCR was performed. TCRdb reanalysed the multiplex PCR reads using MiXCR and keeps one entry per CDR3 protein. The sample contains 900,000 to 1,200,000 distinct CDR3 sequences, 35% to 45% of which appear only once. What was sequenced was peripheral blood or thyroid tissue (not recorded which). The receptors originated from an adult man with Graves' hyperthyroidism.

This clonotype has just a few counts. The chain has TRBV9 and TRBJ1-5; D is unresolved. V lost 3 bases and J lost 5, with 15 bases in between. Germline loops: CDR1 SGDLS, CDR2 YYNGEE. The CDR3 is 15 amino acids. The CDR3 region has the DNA TGTGCCAGCAGCGCCCGGTCGGGCCGTGATCAGCCCCAGCATTTT. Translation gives CASSARSGRDQPQHF.

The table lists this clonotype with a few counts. CDR3 residues: CSFRAAPHYGYTF. The CDR3 bases are TGCAGTTTCCGGGCAGCACCACACTATGGCTACACCTTC. The chain uses TRBV29-1 and TRBJ1-2; no clear D gene. This CDR3 is 13 amino acids long. CDR1 SQVTM and CDR2 ANQGSEA come from the germline V gene.

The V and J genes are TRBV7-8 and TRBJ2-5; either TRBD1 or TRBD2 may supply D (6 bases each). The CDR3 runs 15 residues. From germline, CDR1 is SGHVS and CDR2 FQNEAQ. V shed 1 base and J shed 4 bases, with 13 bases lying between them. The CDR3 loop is CASSLVLQGGETQYF. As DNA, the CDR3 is TGTGCCAGCAGCTTAGTTTTACAGGGAGGAGAGACCCAGTACTTC.

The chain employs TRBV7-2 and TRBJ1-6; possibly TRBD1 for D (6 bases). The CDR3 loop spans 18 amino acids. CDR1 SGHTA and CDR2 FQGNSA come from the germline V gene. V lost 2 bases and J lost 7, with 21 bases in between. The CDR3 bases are TGTGCCAGCAGCTTATCGTTGGTTAGCGGGGGGGCGAATTCACCCCTCCACTTT. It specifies CASSLSLVSGGANSPLHF.

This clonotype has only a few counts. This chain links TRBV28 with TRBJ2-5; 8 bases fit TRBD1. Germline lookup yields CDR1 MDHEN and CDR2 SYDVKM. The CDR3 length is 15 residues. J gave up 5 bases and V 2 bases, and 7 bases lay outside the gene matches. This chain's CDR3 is CASSLTGQVFETQYF. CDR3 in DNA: TGTGCCAGCAGTTTAACGGGACAGGTTTTTGAGACCCAGTACTTC.

CDR3 in amino acids: CSFGFGNTIYF. CDR3 DNA sequence: TGCAGCTTTGGGTTTGGAAACACCATATATTTT. V gene TRBV29-1 combines with J gene TRBJ1-3; D is uncertain. V was trimmed by 8 bases and J by 3 bases, leaving 8 bases between them. CDR1 SQVTM and CDR2 ANQGSEA come from the germline V gene. The CDR3 spans 11 residues.

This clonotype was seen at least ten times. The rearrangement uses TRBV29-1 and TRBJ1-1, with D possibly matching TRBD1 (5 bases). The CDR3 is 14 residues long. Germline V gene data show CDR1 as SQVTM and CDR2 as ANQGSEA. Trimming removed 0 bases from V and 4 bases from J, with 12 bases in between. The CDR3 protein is CSVEDLDKSTEAFF. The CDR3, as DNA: TGCAGCGTTGAAGATTTGGACAAAAGCACTGAAGCTTTCTTT.

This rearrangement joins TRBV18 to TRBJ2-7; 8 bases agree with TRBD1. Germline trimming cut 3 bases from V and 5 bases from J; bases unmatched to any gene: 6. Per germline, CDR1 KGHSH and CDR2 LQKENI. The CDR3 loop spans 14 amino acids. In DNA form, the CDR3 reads TGTGCCAGCTCACCCCGGACAGGGTTTAACGAGCAGTACTTC. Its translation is CASSPRTGFNEQYF.

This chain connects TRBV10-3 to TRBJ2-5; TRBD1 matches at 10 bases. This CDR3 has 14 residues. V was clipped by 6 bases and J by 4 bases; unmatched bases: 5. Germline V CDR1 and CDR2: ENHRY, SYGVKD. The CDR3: CAIRAGQGRETQYF. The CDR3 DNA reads TGTGCCATCAGAGCGGGACAGGGGAGAGAGACCCAGTACTTC.